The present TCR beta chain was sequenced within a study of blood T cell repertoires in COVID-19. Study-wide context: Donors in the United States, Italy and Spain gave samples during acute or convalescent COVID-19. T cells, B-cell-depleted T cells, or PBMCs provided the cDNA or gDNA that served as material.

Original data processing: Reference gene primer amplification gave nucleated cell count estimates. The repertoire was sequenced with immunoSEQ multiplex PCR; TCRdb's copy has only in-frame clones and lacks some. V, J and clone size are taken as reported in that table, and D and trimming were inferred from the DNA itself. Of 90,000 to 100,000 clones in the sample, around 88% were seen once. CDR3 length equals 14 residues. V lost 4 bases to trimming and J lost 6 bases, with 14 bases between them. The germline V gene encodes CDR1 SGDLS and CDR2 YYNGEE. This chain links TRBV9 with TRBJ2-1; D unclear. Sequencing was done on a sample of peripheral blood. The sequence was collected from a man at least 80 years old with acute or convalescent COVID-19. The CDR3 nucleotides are TGTGCCAGCAGCCCCACGGCTAGGTCCAATGAGCAGTTCTTC. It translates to CASSPTARSNEQFF.